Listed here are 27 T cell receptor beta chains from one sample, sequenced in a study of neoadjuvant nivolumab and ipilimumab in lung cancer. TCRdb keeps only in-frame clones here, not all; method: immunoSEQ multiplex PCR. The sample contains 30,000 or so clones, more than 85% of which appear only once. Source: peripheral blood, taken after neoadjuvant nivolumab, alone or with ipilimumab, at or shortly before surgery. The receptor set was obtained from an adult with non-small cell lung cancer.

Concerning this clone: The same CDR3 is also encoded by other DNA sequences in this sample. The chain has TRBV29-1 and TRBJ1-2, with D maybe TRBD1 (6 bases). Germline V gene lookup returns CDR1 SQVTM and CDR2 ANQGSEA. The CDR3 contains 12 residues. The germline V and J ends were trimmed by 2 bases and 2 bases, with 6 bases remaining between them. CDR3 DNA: TGCAGCGTTGAAACAGGGAACTATGGCTACACCTTC. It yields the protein CSVETGNYGYTF.

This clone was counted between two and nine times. The CDR3 here is CASSFGQGIYGYTF. DNA for the CDR3: TGTGCCAGCAGTTTCGGACAGGGGATTTATGGCTACACCTTC. The chain has TRBV27 and TRBJ1-2; the match to TRBD1 covers 9 bases. V dropped 3 bases and J dropped 5; count of bases not matched to a gene: 4. This CDR3 region has 14 residues. Germline CDR1 and CDR2: MNHEY and SMNVEV (reference sequence).

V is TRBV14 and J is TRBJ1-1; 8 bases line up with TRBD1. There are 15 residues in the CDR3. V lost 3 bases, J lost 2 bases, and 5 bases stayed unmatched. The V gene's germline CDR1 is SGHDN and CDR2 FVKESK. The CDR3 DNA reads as TGTGCCAGCAGCCAGGTTGGACAGGGCAACACTGAAGCTTTCTTT. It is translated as CASSQVGQGNTEAFF. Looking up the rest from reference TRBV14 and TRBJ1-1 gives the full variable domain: EAGVTQFPSHSVIEKGQTVTLRCDPISGHDNLYWYRRVMGKEIKFLLHFVKESKQDESGMPNNRFLAERTGGTYSTLKVQPAELEDSGVYFCASSQVGQGNTEAFFGQGTRLTVV.

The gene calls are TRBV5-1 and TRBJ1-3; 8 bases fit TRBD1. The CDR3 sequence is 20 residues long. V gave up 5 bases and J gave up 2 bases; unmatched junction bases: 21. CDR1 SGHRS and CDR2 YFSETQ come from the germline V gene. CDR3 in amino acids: CASRTTPGTGWGRAGNTIYF. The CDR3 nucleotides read TGCGCCAGCAGAACAACCCCCGGGACAGGTTGGGGAAGGGCTGGAAACACCATATATTTT.

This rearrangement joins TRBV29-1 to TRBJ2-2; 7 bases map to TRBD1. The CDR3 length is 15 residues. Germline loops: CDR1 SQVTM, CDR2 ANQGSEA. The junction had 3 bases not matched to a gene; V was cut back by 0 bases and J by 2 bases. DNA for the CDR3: TGCAGCGTTGAAGATAAAGGGGGCAACACCGGGGAGCTGTTTTTT. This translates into CSVEDKGGNTGELFF.

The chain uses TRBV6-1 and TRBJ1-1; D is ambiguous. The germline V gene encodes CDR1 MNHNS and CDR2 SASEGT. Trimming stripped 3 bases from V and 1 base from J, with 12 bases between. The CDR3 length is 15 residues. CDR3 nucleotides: TGTGCCAGCAGTGATCGCCAGACGGGGAACACTGAAGCTTTCTTT. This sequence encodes CASSDRQTGNTEAFF.

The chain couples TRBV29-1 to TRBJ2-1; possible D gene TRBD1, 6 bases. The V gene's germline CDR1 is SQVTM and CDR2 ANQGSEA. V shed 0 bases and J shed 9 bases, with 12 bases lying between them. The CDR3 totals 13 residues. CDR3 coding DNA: TGCAGCGTTGAAGAGGGGGCCTCTAGTGAGCAGTTCTTC. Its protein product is CSVEEGASSEQFF.

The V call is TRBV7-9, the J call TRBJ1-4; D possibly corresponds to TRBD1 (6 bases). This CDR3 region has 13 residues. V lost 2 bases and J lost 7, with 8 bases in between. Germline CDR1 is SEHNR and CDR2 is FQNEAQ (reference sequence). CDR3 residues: CASSLTGTEKLFF. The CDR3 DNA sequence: TGTGCCAGCAGCTTAACAGGGACTGAAAAACTGTTTTTT.

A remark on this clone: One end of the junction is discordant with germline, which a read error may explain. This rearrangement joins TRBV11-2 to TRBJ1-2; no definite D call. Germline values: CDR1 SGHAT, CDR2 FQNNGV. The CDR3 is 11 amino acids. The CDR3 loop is CASSMDYGYTF. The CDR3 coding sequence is TGTGCCAGCAGCATGGACTACGGCTACACCTTC.

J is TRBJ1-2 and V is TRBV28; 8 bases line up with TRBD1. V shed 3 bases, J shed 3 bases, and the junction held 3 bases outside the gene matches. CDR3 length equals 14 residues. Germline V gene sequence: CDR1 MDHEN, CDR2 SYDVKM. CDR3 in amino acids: CASSLYRGDYGYTF. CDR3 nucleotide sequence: TGTGCCAGCAGTTTGTACAGGGGGGACTATGGCTACACCTTC.

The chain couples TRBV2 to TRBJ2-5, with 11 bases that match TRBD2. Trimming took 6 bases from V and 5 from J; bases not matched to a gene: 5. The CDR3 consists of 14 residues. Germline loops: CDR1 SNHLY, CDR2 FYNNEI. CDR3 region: CASRKTSGSETQYF. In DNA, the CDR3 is TGTGCCAGCAGAAAAACTAGCGGGAGTGAGACCCAGTACTTC.

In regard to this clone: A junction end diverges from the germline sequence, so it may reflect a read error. The CDR3 here is CASSQAVTSGKLDEQFF. The CDR3 nucleotides are TGTGCCAGCAGTCAAGCCGTAACTAGCGGGAAGCTCGATGAGCAGTTCTTC. The chain links TRBV6-1 to TRBJ2-1; 10 bases align to TRBD2. CDR3 length: 17 residues. Germline CDR1 reads MNHNS; CDR2 reads SASEGT.

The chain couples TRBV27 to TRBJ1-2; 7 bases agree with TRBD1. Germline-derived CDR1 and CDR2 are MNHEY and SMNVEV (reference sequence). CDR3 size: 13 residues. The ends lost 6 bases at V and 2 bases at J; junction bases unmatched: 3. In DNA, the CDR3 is TGTGCCAGCAGATCGACAGGGAACTATGGCTACACCTTC. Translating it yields CASRSTGNYGYTF.

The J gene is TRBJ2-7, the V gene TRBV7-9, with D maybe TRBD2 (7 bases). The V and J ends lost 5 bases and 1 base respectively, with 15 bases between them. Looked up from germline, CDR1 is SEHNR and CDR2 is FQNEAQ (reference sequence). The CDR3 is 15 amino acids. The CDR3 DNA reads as TGTGCCAGCAGCAAAGGTGGGGGGGCGTCCTACGAGCAGTACTTC. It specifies CASSKGGGASYEQYF.

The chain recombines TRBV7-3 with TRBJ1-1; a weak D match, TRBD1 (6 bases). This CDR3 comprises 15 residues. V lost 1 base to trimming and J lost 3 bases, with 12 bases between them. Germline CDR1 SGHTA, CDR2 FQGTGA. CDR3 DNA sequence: TGTGCCAGCAGCTTAAACGGGGGCGCTTACACTGAAGCTTTCTTT. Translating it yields CASSLNGGAYTEAFF.

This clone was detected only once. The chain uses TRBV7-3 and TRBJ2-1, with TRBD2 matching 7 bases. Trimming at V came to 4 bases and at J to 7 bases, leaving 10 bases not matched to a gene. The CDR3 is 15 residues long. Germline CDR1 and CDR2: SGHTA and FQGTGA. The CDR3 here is CASSSGLPPENEQFF. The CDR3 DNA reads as TGTGCCAGCAGCTCGGGACTACCCCCGGAAAATGAGCAGTTCTTC.

CDR3 in amino acids: CASSPPRGEAFF. The CDR3 bases are TGTGCCAGCTCACCTCCGCGGGGTGAAGCTTTCTTT. This chain joins TRBV18 and TRBJ1-1, with D hard to call. The CDR3 contains 12 residues. V lost 3 bases to trimming and J lost 7 bases, with 9 bases between them. The germline gives CDR1 KGHSH, CDR2 LQKENI.

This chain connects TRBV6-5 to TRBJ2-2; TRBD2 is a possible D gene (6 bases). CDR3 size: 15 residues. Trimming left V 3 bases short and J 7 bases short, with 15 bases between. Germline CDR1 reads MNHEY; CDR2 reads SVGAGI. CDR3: CASSYFGSGNGELFF. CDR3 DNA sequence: TGTGCCAGCAGTTATTTCGGGAGTGGTAACGGGGAGCTGTTTTTT.

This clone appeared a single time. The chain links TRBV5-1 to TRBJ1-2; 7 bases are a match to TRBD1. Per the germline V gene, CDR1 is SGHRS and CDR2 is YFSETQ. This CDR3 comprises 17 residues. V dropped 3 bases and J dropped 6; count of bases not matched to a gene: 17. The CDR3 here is CASSSTSMIVQGNGYTF. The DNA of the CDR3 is TGCGCCAGCAGCTCGACCTCGATGATCGTACAGGGGAATGGCTACACCTTC. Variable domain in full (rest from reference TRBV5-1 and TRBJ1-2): KAGVTQTPRYLIKTRGQQVTLSCSPISGHRSVSWYQQTPGQGLQFLFEYFSETQRNKGNFPGRFSGRQFSNSRSEMNVSTLELGDSALYLCASSSTSMIVQGNGYTFGSGTRLTVV.

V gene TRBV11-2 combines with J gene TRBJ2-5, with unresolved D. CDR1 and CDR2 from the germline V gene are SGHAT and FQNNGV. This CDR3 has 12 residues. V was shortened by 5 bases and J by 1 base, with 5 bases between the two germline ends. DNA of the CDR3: TGTGCCAGCAGCCAGAGCCAAGAGACCCAGTACTTC. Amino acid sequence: CASSQSQETQYF.

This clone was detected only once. This CDR3 reads CASSEGQGINYREYF. The CDR3 DNA follows: TGTGCCAGCAGTGAAGGACAGGGGATCAACTACAGGGAGTACTTC. This chain links TRBV2 with TRBJ2-7; 8 positions match TRBD1. This CDR3 has 15 residues. J was trimmed by 11 bases and V by 1 base; bases with no gene match: 13. Germline assignment: CDR1 SNHLY and CDR2 FYNNEI.

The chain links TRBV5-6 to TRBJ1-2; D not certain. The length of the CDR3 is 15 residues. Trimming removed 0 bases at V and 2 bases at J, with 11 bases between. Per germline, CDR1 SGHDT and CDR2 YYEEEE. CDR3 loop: CASSLGGRRNYGYTF. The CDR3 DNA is TGTGCCAGCAGCTTGGGAGGACGGCGGAACTATGGCTACACCTTC.

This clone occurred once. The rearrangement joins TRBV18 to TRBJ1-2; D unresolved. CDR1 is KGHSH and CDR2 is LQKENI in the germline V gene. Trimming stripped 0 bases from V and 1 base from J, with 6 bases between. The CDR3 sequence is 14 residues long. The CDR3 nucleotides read TGTGCCAGCTCACCACCGCGGGTTAACTATGGCTACACCTTC. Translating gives CASSPPRVNYGYTF.

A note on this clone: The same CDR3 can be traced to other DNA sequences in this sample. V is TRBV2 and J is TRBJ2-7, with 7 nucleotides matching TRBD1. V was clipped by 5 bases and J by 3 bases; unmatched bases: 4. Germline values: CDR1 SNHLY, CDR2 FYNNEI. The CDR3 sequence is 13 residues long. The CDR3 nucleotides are TGTGCCAGCAGTCCGGGACAGAACTACGAGCAGTACTTC. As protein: CASSPGQNYEQYF.

The chain's CDR3 is CASSFRAGETQYF. The CDR3 DNA reads as TGTGCCAGCAGCTTTCGAGCGGGAGAGACCCAGTACTTC. The chain combines TRBV7-8 with TRBJ2-5; D possibly corresponds to TRBD2 (6 bases). V was clipped by 3 bases and J by 4 bases, with 9 bases between them. The CDR3 has 13 residues. The germline V gene encodes CDR1 SGHVS and CDR2 FQNEAQ. Based on the CDR3 plus reference TRBV7-8 and TRBJ2-5, the full variable domain is GAGVSQSPRYKVAKRGQDVALRCDPISGHVSLFWYQQALGQGPEFLTYFQNEAQLDKSGLPSDRFFAERPEGSVSTLKIQRTQQEDSAVYLCASSFRAGETQYFGPGTRLLVL.

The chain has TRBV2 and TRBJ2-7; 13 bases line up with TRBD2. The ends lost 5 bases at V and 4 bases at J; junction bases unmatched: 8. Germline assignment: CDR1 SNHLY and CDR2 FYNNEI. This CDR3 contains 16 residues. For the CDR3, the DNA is TGTGCCAGCAGTTTCGGACTAGCGGGAGTAGGTTACGAGCAGTACTTC. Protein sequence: CASSFGLAGVGYEQYF. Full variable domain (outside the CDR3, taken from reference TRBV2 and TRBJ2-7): EPEVTQTPSHQVTQMGQEVILRCVPISNHLYFYWYRQILGQKVEFLVSFYNNEISEKSEIFDDQFSVERPDGSNFTLKIRSTKLEDSAMYFCASSFGLAGVGYEQYFGPGTRLTVT.

Here the CDR3 reads CASSMGLAGVGEQFF. The CDR3 DNA sequence: TGTGCCAGCAGCATGGGACTAGCGGGAGTCGGAGAGCAGTTCTTC. This chain connects TRBV7-3 to TRBJ2-1, with TRBD2 matching 14 bases. V shed 5 bases and J 10 bases; nucleotides not matched to a gene: 7. The germline V gene has CDR1 SGHTA and CDR2 FQGTGA. The CDR3 is 15 amino acids.